This TCR beta chain was profiled in a study of shared clonotypes between healthy human individuals. Looked up from germline, CDR1 is GTSNPN and CDR2 is SVGIG (reference sequence). CDR3 length equals 17 residues. V was pared by 5 bases and J by 0 bases, with 10 bases of the junction left unmatched. TCRdb's table, derived via immunoSEQ multiplex PCR, lists solely in-frame clones and lacks some. Found here are some 630,000 clones, about three quarters of them singletons; the top ten hold 1.8%. This chain joins TRBV30 and TRBJ2-7; 13 bases agree with TRBD2. Sequenced material: memory CD4+ T cells sorted from blood. Subset of the sample: CD45RA-negative fraction. The TCR originated in a woman aged 25 to 45 in good health. CDR3 residues: CAWERLAGGALSYEQYF. CDR3 nucleotides: TGTGCCTGGGAAAGACTAGCGGGAGGCGCCCTCTCCTACGAGCAGTACTTC.